One sample yielded the 8 T cell receptor beta chains listed below, sequenced in a study of ipilimumab plus nivolumab after autologous stem cell transplantation. Some clones are missing from TCRdb's copy, which holds only in-frame ones; the method was immunoSEQ multiplex PCR. Of tens of thousands of clones in the sample, roughly 84% were seen once. Sample: PBMCs, taken in a trial of ipilimumab plus nivolumab as post-transplant consolidation. These receptor sequences come from a male donor with diffuse large B-cell lymphoma.

The rearrangement links TRBV7-9 to TRBJ2-3, with a weak D call TRBD1 (5 bases). The CDR3 has 14 residues. Between the trimmed V and J ends, which lost 4 bases and 1 base, there was a span of 9 bases. CDR1 SEHNR and CDR2 FQNEAQ come from the germline V gene (reference sequence). CDR3 bases: TGTGCCAGCAGCTCTAGGGGCGGCACAGATACGCAGTATTTT. The encoded protein is CASSSRGGTDTQYF. Full variable domain (outside the CDR3, taken from reference TRBV7-9 and TRBJ2-3): DTGVSQNPRHKITKRGQNVTFRCDPISEHNRLYWYRQTLGQGPEFLTYFQNEAQLEKSRLLSDRFSAERPKGSFSTLEIQRTEQGDSAMYLCASSSRGGTDTQYFGPGTRLTVL.

The chain employs TRBV5-6 and TRBJ1-2, with 11 bases that match TRBD1. Trimming cost V 4 bases and J 0 bases; bases outside gene matches: 5. The CDR3 length is 16 residues. In germline, CDR1 is SGHDT, CDR2 YYEEEE. The DNA for the CDR3 is TGTGCCAGCAGCGGGGACAGGGGGTATACTAACTATGGCTACACCTTC. Translation gives CASSGDRGYTNYGYTF.

This sequence joins TRBV15 and TRBJ1-1; D gene uncertain. The germline CDR1 and CDR2 sequences are LNHNV and YYDKDF (reference sequence). The V gene lost 0 bases and the J gene lost 7 bases, with 18 bases spanning the gap. The CDR3 is 16 residues long. DNA of the CDR3: TGTGCCACCAGCAGAGATTTTCTAGCGTCGAATTTTGAAGCTTTCTTT. It specifies CATSRDFLASNFEAFF. The full variable domain, its missing parts supplied by reference TRBV15 and TRBJ1-1, is DAMVIQNPRYQVTQFGKPVTLSCSQTLNHNVMYWYQQKSSQAPKLLFHYYDKDFNNEADTPDNFQSRRPNTSFCFLDIRSPGLGDTAMYLCATSRDFLASNFEAFFGQGTRLTVV.

The chain uses TRBV6-5 and TRBJ1-1, with D possibly matching TRBD1 (5 bases). Trimming took 6 bases from V and 3 from J, leaving 11 bases between them. The CDR3 has 13 amino acids. The germline gives CDR1 MNHEY, CDR2 SVGAGI. The CDR3 DNA is TGTGCCAGCAGAAGGGGACGAGACACTGAAGCTTTCTTT. Translated, it gives CASRRGRDTEAFF.

V is TRBV19 and J is TRBJ1-4; D remains ambiguous. This CDR3 is built from 13 residues. Between the trimmed V and J ends, which lost 7 bases and 7 bases, there was a span of 13 bases. Germline CDR1 and CDR2: LNHDA and SQIVND (reference sequence). The CDR3 protein is CASTPLVGEKLFF. The CDR3 DNA follows: TGTGCCAGTACCCCGTTGGTTGGTGAAAAACTGTTTTTT.

This rearrangement joins TRBV5-5 to TRBJ2-7; 7 nucleotides agree with TRBD1. There are 15 residues in the CDR3. The germline V gene has CDR1 SGHKS and CDR2 YYEKEE (reference sequence). V lost 4 bases, J lost 3 bases, and 10 bases stayed unmatched. CDR3 protein: CASSTGTAGNYEQYF. As DNA, the CDR3 is TGTGCCAGCAGCACAGGGACAGCCGGAAACTACGAGCAGTACTTC.

This clone has a single count. The genes are TRBV20-1 and TRBJ1-1; D gene uncertain. Germline-derived CDR1 and CDR2 are DFQATT and SNEGSKA (reference sequence). V lost 3 bases, J lost 7 bases, and 6 bases lay in between. CDR3 length: 10 amino acids. In DNA, the CDR3 is TGCAGTGCTAGGGAGGTTGAAGCTTTCTTT. As protein: CSAREVEAFF.

The chain couples TRBV6-6 to TRBJ1-2, with D perhaps TRBD1 (6 bases). The germline V gene has CDR1 MNHNY and CDR2 SVGAGI (reference sequence). V gave up 6 bases and J gave up 2 bases, with 16 bases separating them. The CDR3 has 15 amino acids. The CDR3 spells CASRDAGGGNYGYTF. The DNA of the CDR3 is TGTGCCAGCAGGGACGCGGGGGGCGGAAACTATGGCTACACCTTC.